These 23 T cell receptor beta chains originate from one sample sequenced in a study of CD8+ T cells in alopecia areata. RNA was isolated and reverse transcribed to cDNA, the sequencing template. This table comes from immunoSEQ multiplex PCR, and its TCRdb copy is limited to in-frame clones, with some not included. The data hold about 180,000 clones, with approximately 59% observed a single time. Treatment reported: oral pan-JAK inhibitor, 5-10 mg twice daily. The specimen was CD4+ T cells sorted from blood, collected at approximately week 61, from a patient treated with tofacitinib. Receptors were obtained from a human donor with alopecia areata.

There are a few counts of this clone. The chain carries TRBV7-2 and TRBJ2-7; D gene unclear. The germline V gene has CDR1 SGHTA and CDR2 FQGNSA. This CDR3 comprises 13 residues. Trimming removed 1 base at V and 3 bases at J, with 7 bases between. DNA of the CDR3: TGTGCCAGCAGCTTAGAGTCCAACTACGAGCAGTACTTC. Residues: CASSLESNYEQYF.

This chain joins TRBV30 and TRBJ1-1; no reliable D call. Germline-derived CDR1 and CDR2 are GTSNPN and SVGIG (reference sequence). The CDR3 sequence is 12 residues long. Trimming pared 2 bases from V and 8 bases from J, leaving 12 bases between. The CDR3 loop reads CAWSSGPSEAFF. The CDR3 DNA reads as TGTGCCTGGAGTTCCGGGCCTTCCGAAGCTTTCTTT.

The gene calls are TRBV6-5 and TRBJ1-6; D is undetermined. Germline lookup yields CDR1 MNHEY and CDR2 SVGAGI. The germline V and J ends were trimmed by 10 bases and 2 bases, with 12 bases remaining between them. This CDR3 has 14 residues. The CDR3, as DNA: TGTGCCACCACTCAATCGCCCTATAATTCACCCCTCCACTTT. It encodes CATTQSPYNSPLHF.

The chain is built from TRBV23-1 and TRBJ1-2; maybe TRBD1 (6 bases). TRBV23-1 is placed among ORFs of uncertain function. The CDR3 runs to 14 residues. V lost 3 bases to trimming and J lost 4 bases, with 12 bases between them. The CDR3 DNA reads TGCGCCAGCAGTCAGAGCGGCAGGGGCTATGGCTACACCTTC. It yields the protein CASSQSGRGYGYTF.

J is TRBJ2-7 and V is TRBV5-1; D is undetermined. This CDR3 comprises 12 residues. V lost 1 base to trimming and J lost 4 bases, with 6 bases between them. The V gene's germline CDR1 is SGHRS and CDR2 YFSETQ. In DNA, the CDR3 is TGCGCCAGCAGCTTGACTGATTACGAGCAGTACTTC. Amino acids: CASSLTDYEQYF.

This clone came up a few times. This rearrangement joins TRBV9 to TRBJ2-5; 9 positions match TRBD2. Germline assignment: CDR1 SGDLS and CDR2 YYNGEE. With 3 bases clipped from V and 14 bases from J, the junction kept 11 bases outside the gene matches. The CDR3 spans 13 residues. In nucleotides, the CDR3 is TGTGCCAGCAGCGACTCCGGGACTAGCCCAATCTACTTC. This codes for CASSDSGTSPIYF.

The CDR3 reads CASSQGLAKNIQYF. CDR3 coding DNA: TGTGCCAGCAGCCAGGGACTAGCCAAAAACATTCAGTACTTC. This rearrangement joins TRBV6-5 to TRBJ2-4, with D tentatively TRBD2 (6 bases). Germline V CDR1 and CDR2: MNHEY, SVGAGI. V lost 6 bases, J lost 0 bases, and 9 bases lay in between. The CDR3 has 14 amino acids.

This clone has more than one count but fewer than ten. The V call is TRBV4-1, the J call TRBJ2-7, with TRBD2 matching over 9 bases. Germline V gives CDR1 MGHRA, CDR2 YSYEKL. The CDR3 consists of 17 residues. V shed 2 bases, J shed 3 bases, and the junction held 11 bases outside the gene matches. The CDR3 sequence is CASSQPRERGADYEQYF. Here the CDR3 DNA reads TGCGCCAGCAGCCAACCACGGGAGCGGGGGGCGGACTACGAGCAGTACTTC.

The chain recombines TRBV29-1 with TRBJ2-3; no clear D. Trimming removed 7 bases at V and 2 bases at J, with 7 bases between. Germline-derived CDR1 and CDR2 are SQVTM and ANQGSEA. The CDR3 length is 11 residues. CDR3 coding DNA: TGCAGCGGACTGACCACAGATACGCAGTATTTT. It is translated as CSGLTTDTQYF.

This clone turned up a few times. The rearrangement joins TRBV18 to TRBJ1-5; 8 bases line up with TRBD1. J was trimmed by 4 bases and V by 3 bases; bases with no gene match: 5. Germline CDR1 is KGHSH and CDR2 is LQKENI. The CDR3 runs 15 residues. Here the CDR3 reads CASSPRQGRNQPQHF. The CDR3 nucleotides read TGTGCCAGCTCACCTCGACAGGGGAGAAATCAGCCCCAGCATTTT.

The chain links TRBV5-1 to TRBJ2-7; TRBD1 agrees at 7 bases. Germline loops: CDR1 SGHRS, CDR2 YFSETQ. J gave up 3 bases and V 0 bases, and 6 bases lay outside the gene matches. This CDR3 has 15 residues. The CDR3: CASSLDTGVVYEQYF. The CDR3 nucleotides read TGCGCCAGCAGCTTGGATACAGGGGTGGTCTACGAGCAGTACTTC.

This clone showed up just a few times. The CDR3 protein is CACATGGTSPLHF. CDR3 in DNA: TGTGCCTGCGCGACGGGGGGCACTTCACCCCTCCACTTT. This chain uses TRBV30 with TRBJ1-6; TRBD1 might be the D (6 bases). Trimming removed 6 bases from V and 9 bases from J, with 15 bases in between. This CDR3 has 13 residues. Germline-derived CDR1 and CDR2 are GTSNPN and SVGIG (reference sequence).

The chain employs TRBV2 and TRBJ1-2, with D tentatively TRBD1 (6 bases). The V and J ends lost 6 bases and 4 bases respectively, with 15 bases between them. Germline CDR1 is SNHLY and CDR2 is FYNNEI. The CDR3 runs 14 residues. CDR3 sequence: CASRPQGFGYGYTF. The CDR3 DNA follows: TGTGCCAGCAGGCCACAGGGATTTGGCTATGGCTACACCTTC.

The chain combines TRBV30 with TRBJ1-6; 7 nucleotides line up with TRBD1. The CDR3 loop spans 14 amino acids. J lost 7 bases, V lost 0 bases, and 3 bases had no gene match. Germline V gene sequence: CDR1 GTSNPN, CDR2 SVGIG (reference sequence). CDR3 sequence reads: CAWSVGTANSPLHF. CDR3 bases: TGTGCCTGGAGTGTAGGGACAGCGAATTCACCCCTCCACTTT.

The chain carries TRBV30 and TRBJ1-2; D is unclear. With 2 bases removed from V and 2 bases from J, the gap between germline ends came to 9 bases. Germline loops: CDR1 GTSNPN, CDR2 SVGIG (reference sequence). The CDR3 loop spans 13 amino acids. The CDR3 loop reads CAWSIGQNYGYTF. CDR3 nucleotides: TGTGCCTGGAGTATCGGCCAGAACTATGGCTACACCTTC. Full variable domain (remainder filled in from reference TRBV30 and TRBJ1-2): SQTIHQWPATLVQPVGSPLSLECTVEGTSNPNLYWYRQAAGRGLQLLFYSVGIGQISSEVPQNLSASRPQDRQFILSSKKLLLSDSGFYLCAWSIGQNYGYTFGSGTRLTVV.

The J gene is TRBJ2-7, the V gene TRBV27; 10 bases agree with TRBD2. V lost 6 bases to trimming and J lost 1 base; unmatched junction nucleotides: 21. The germline gives CDR1 MNHEY, CDR2 SMNVEV (reference sequence). CDR3 length equals 20 residues. The DNA of the CDR3 is TGTGCCAGCAGGAGGGGACGCTCCCCAACAAGCGGGGGGGATTCCTACGAGCAGTACTTC. As protein: CASRRGRSPTSGGDSYEQYF.

The chain uses TRBV7-2 and TRBJ2-7; 7 bases are shared with TRBD1. CDR3 length equals 14 residues. Germline trimming cut 7 bases from V and 3 bases from J; bases unmatched to any gene: 9. Per germline, CDR1 SGHTA and CDR2 FQGNSA. Here the CDR3 reads CASTFYRGYYEQYF. CDR3 in DNA: TGTGCCAGCACCTTCTACAGGGGCTACTACGAGCAGTACTTC.

The chain links TRBV19 to TRBJ2-1; D is uncertain. In germline, CDR1 is LNHDA, CDR2 SQIVND (reference sequence). V lost 7 bases to trimming and J lost 2 bases, with 15 bases between them. The CDR3 length is 15 residues. In DNA, the CDR3 is TGTGCCAGTATCCCCGGCCTAGGGCCCTACAATGAGCAGTTCTTC. The encoded protein is CASIPGLGPYNEQFF. The entire variable domain, with the rest obtained from reference TRBV19 and TRBJ2-1, is as follows: DGGITQSPKYLFRKEGQNVTLSCEQNLNHDAMYWYRQDPGQGLRLIYYSQIVNDFQKGDIAEGYSVSREKKESFPLTVTSAQKNPTAFYLCASIPGLGPYNEQFFGPGTRLTVL.

This clone was observed a few times. This rearrangement joins TRBV7-9 to TRBJ2-2; D uncertain. Looked up from germline, CDR1 is SEHNR and CDR2 is FQNEAQ (reference sequence). This CDR3 region has 12 residues. V lost 3 bases and J lost 7, with 6 bases in between. In DNA, the CDR3 is TGTGCCAGCAGCTTCTTTCTCGGGGAGCTGTTTTTT. Its protein product is CASSFFLGELFF.

V is TRBV28 and J is TRBJ2-3; possibly TRBD1 for D (6 bases). The ends were cut back, 6 bases at V and 1 base at J, with 32 bases in the middle. The CDR3 has 21 residues. Per the germline V gene, CDR1 is MDHEN and CDR2 is SYDVKM. The CDR3 protein is CASRVEEALVLRGGGTDTQYF. The CDR3 region has the DNA TGTGCCAGCAGGGTGGAAGAGGCTCTGGTGCTCAGGGGTGGTGGCACAGATACGCAGTATTTT.

J is TRBJ2-1 and V is TRBV2; D is uncertain. V was shortened by 6 bases and J by 9 bases, with 9 bases between the two germline ends. The CDR3 is 11 amino acids. CDR1 and CDR2 from the germline V gene are SNHLY and FYNNEI. CDR3 region: CASRLYREQFF. In DNA form, the CDR3 reads TGTGCCAGCAGGCTCTACCGTGAGCAGTTCTTC. The full variable domain, completed using reference TRBV2 and TRBJ2-1, is EPEVTQTPSHQVTQMGQEVILRCVPISNHLYFYWYRQILGQKVEFLVSFYNNEISEKSEIFDDQFSVERPDGSNFTLKIRSTKLEDSAMYFCASRLYREQFFGPGTRLTVL.

The chain joins TRBV4-1 to TRBJ2-3, with a possible D match to TRBD2 (7 bases). The CDR3 runs 15 residues. Germline loops: CDR1 MGHRA, CDR2 YSYEKL. The V and J ends lost 4 bases and 7 bases respectively, with 18 bases between them. CDR3 DNA: TGCGCCAGCAGCCTCGAGGGGAGGGGGATGAATACGCAGTATTTT. Translating it yields CASSLEGRGMNTQYF.

The chain links TRBV19 to TRBJ1-2, with D hard to call. V lost 4 bases and J lost 2, with 11 bases in between. Germline CDR1 is LNHDA and CDR2 is SQIVND (reference sequence). The CDR3 covers 14 residues. CDR3 nucleotide sequence: TGTGCCAGTAGTACGTCGGTGAACAACTATGGCTACACCTTC. Translated, it gives CASSTSVNNYGYTF.